Given below is one T cell receptor (beta chain) in context. In germline, CDR1 is DFQATT, CDR2 SNEGSKA (reference sequence). The CDR3 is 13 residues long. V was clipped by 3 bases and J by 5 bases; unmatched bases: 5. Assay used: immunoSEQ multiplex PCR; TCRdb lists only in-frame clones, some missing. The sample gives about 170,000 clones, around nine tenths of which show up once; roughly 0.53% is in the top ten. This record belongs to a study of blood T cell repertoires in COVID-19. This sequence originates from a man aged 55 to 69 with COVID-19, enrolled during active disease. J is TRBJ1-1 and V is TRBV20-1; TRBD1 aligns across 8 bases. Input material: peripheral blood. The CDR3 DNA reads TGCAGTGCTAGTACAGGGGGTGCTACTGAAGCTTTCTTT. Translation gives CSASTGGATEAFF.